This T cell receptor (beta chain) was recorded in a study of cytomegalovirus exposure and HLA in healthy donors. Study as a whole: It was reported in a later analysis that the 90 to 150 validation repertoires used the same platform as the approximately 670 first-cohort repertoires.

Sequencing used immunoSEQ multiplex PCR; TCRdb keeps in-frame clones, though not all of them. The table includes some 130,000 clones, approximately 90% detected once. The length of the CDR3 is 13 residues. The V gene's germline CDR1 is SGHRS and CDR2 YFSETQ. The trim removed 4 bases at V and 5 bases at J, leaving 4 bases unmatched. The donors were part of the validation cohort, which consisted of roughly 110 subjects and was separate from the first cohort of 600 to 850 subjects. This receptor was identified in a woman aged 18-29 years in good health and CMV-seropositive. Sequenced sample: PBMCs. The rearrangement links TRBV5-1 to TRBJ2-7, with TRBD1 matching 9 bases. The CDR3 region is CASSGQGRDEQYF. The CDR3 DNA reads as TGCGCCAGCAGCGGACAGGGGAGGGACGAGCAGTACTTC.